This entry features one T cell receptor (beta chain) sequence. The entry originates in a study of blood T cell repertoires in COVID-19. Across the whole study: Italy, Spain and the United States were the sources of the convalescent and acute COVID-19 samples.

Authors' data handling: Nucleated cell number was recorded as an estimate derived from reference gene primer amplification. Clones were read by immunoSEQ multiplex PCR, and TCRdb kept only the in-frame ones, dropping some. V and J calls plus clone size are reproduced from that table; the DNA served to infer D and trimming. Here the sample spans about 240,000 clones, roughly 80% being singletons. This receptor was identified in a woman in her 70s with acute or convalescent COVID-19. Sequencing input: peripheral blood.

This CDR3 reads CASSPLRKEGYGYTF. The CDR3 coding sequence is TGTGCCAGCTCACCCCTCCGCAAGGAGGGCTATGGCTACACCTTC. The chain joins TRBV18 to TRBJ1-2; no definite D call. This CDR3 has 15 amino acids. Per the germline V gene, CDR1 is KGHSH and CDR2 is LQKENI. Trimming stripped 3 bases from V and 4 bases from J, with 15 bases between.